The 9 T cell receptor beta chains below all came from one sample that was sequenced in a study of CD8 T cells in Susac syndrome (dated by TCRdb to the late 2010s). The library was prepared using the immunoSEQ multiplex PCR assay. RNA was extracted with the RNeasy kit and about 0.5 to 1 ug was reverse transcribed using random hexamers. Clones were called with MiXCR by TCRdb after fastp trimmed the public reads at Q25, and only in-frame beta chains were retained. Rows merge per CDR3 protein into single entries with the most common DNA and genes. The sample data list hundreds of thousands of distinct CDR3 sequences, and 94% of these were observed just once. 0.15% of the sample rests with the top ten. Sequenced material: CD4+ T cells from PBMCs. These TCRs come from a human donor with Susac syndrome.

This chain connects TRBV19 to TRBJ1-1, with D perhaps TRBD1 (6 bases). The V end was cut by 7 bases, the J end by 0 bases, with 9 bases between. CDR1 is LNHDA and CDR2 is SQIVND in the germline V gene (reference sequence). The CDR3 extends over 13 amino acids. The CDR3 loop reads CASTGAVNTEAFF. Written as DNA, the CDR3 is TGTGCCAGTACGGGGGCTGTGAACACTGAAGCTTTCTTT.

The rearrangement links TRBV20-1 to TRBJ1-2; unclear D gene. V gave up 3 bases and J gave up 0 bases, with 5 bases separating them. The V gene's germline CDR1 is DFQATT and CDR2 SNEGSKA (reference sequence). The CDR3 runs 12 residues. CDR3 coding DNA: TGCAGTGCTAGCCCTTCTAACTATGGCTACACCTTC. Translated: CSASPSNYGYTF.

The J gene is TRBJ2-3, the V gene TRBV12-3 or TRBV12-4; a weak D match, TRBD2 (6 bases). V lost 3 bases, J lost 2 bases, and 9 bases lay in between. This CDR3 region has 14 residues. The CDR3 DNA reads as TGTGCCAGCAGTTTCGGAGGGGACACAGATACGCAGTATTTT. This sequence encodes CASSFGGDTDTQYF.

J is TRBJ1-2 and V is TRBV30; tentatively, D is TRBD1 (5 bases). Germline assignment: CDR1 GTSNPN and CDR2 SVGIG (reference sequence). V dropped 4 bases and J dropped 1 base, with 13 bases sitting between them. This CDR3 comprises 14 residues. CDR3 nucleotides: TGTGCCTGGACCCCAGGGACCGTTAACTATGGCTACACCTTC. This gives the protein CAWTPGTVNYGYTF.

The chain combines TRBV20-1 with TRBJ1-1, with TRBD1 as a possible D gene (5 bases). The germline V and J ends were trimmed by 5 bases and 0 bases, with 10 bases remaining between them. The CDR3 extends over 13 amino acids. Germline CDR1 reads DFQATT; CDR2 reads SNEGSKA (reference sequence). In DNA, the CDR3 is TGCAGTGCTGACAGTGAACTGAACACTGAAGCTTTCTTT. It encodes CSADSELNTEAFF.

The V gene is TRBV4-1, the J gene TRBJ2-5; TRBD2 matches 10 bases. The CDR3 has 18 residues. V lost 1 base to trimming and J lost 7 bases; unmatched junction nucleotides: 15. CDR1 and CDR2 (germline): MGHRA, YSYEKL. The CDR3 DNA is TGCGCCAGCAGCCAAGTGCTAGCGGGGGTAAAGCTTGGCGGGACCCAGTACTTC. Encoded protein: CASSQVLAGVKLGGTQYF.

This clonotype was observed once. The J gene is TRBJ2-2, the V gene TRBV5-4; D is unresolved. The V end lost 1 base, the J end lost 3 bases, and 13 bases lay between the germline ends. Germline CDR1 and CDR2: SGHNT and YYREEE (reference sequence). The CDR3 length is 16 residues. The CDR3 region is CASSLSSNVDTGELFF. The CDR3 coding sequence is TGTGCCAGCAGCTTGAGTAGCAACGTCGACACCGGGGAGCTGTTTTTT.

This sequence joins TRBV2 and TRBJ2-5; 8 nucleotides align to TRBD1. Germline CDR1 SNHLY, CDR2 FYNNEI. Trimming removed 6 bases from V and 4 bases from J; junction bases left unmatched: 7. The CDR3 extends over 14 amino acids. The CDR3 region is CASSRLQGVETQYF. The DNA of the CDR3 is TGTGCCAGCAGCAGATTACAGGGGGTAGAGACCCAGTACTTC.

In its sample, this clonotype was seen once. The chain uses TRBV5-1 and TRBJ2-1; D possibly corresponds to TRBD2 (6 bases). The CDR3 contains 13 residues. Germline V gene lookup returns CDR1 SGHRS and CDR2 YFSETQ. The germline V and J ends were trimmed by 4 bases and 5 bases, with 10 bases remaining between them. In DNA, the CDR3 is TGCGCCAGCAGCACCCAGCGGGACAATGAGCAGTTCTTC. Its translation: CASSTQRDNEQFF.